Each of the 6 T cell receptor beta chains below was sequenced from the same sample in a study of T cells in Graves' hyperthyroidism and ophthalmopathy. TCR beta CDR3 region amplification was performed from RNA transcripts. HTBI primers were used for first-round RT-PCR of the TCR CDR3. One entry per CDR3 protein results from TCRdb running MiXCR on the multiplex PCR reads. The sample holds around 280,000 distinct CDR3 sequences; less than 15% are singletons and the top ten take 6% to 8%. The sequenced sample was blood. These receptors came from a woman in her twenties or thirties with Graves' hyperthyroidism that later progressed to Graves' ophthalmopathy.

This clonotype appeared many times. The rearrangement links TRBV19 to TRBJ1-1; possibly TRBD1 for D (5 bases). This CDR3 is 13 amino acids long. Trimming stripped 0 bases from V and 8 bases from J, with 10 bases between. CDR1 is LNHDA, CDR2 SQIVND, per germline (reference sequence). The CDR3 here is CASSIDGGYEAFF. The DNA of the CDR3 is TGTGCCAGTAGTATAGACGGGGGATACGAAGCTTTCTTT.

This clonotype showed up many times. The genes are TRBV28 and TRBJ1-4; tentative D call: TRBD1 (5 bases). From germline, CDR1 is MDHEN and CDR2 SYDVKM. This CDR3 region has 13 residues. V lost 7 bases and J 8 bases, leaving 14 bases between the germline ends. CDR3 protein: CASNVIGVEKLFF. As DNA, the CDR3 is TGTGCCAGCAATGTGATAGGGGTGGAAAAACTGTTTTTT.

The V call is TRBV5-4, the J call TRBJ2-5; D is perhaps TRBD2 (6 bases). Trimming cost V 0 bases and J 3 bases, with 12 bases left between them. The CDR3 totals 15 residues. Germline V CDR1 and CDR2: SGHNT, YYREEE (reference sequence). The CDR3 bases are TGTGCCAGCAGCTTGGTTGGCAGGGAGGAAGAGACCCAGTACTTC. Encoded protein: CASSLVGREEETQYF.

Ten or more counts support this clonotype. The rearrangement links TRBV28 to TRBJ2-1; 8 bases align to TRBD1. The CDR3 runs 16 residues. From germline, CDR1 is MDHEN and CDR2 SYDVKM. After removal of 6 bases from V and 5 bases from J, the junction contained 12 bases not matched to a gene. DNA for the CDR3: TGTGCCAGCAGGGTCCACCGACAGGGGAAGGACAATGAGCAGTTCTTC. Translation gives CASRVHRQGKDNEQFF. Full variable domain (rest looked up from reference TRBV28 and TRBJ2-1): DVKVTQSSRYLVKRTGEKVFLECVQDMDHENMFWYRQDPGLGLRLIYFSYDVKMKEKGDIPEGYSVSREKKERFSLILESASTNQTSMYLCASRVHRQGKDNEQFFGPGTRLTVL.

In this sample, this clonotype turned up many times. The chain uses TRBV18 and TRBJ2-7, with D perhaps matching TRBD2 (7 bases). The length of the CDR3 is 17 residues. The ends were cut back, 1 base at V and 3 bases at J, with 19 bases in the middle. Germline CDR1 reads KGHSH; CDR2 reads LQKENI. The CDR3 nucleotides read TGTGCCAGCTCACCACGGGGGGGCGGTACGGGCGGCTACGAGCAGTACTTC. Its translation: CASSPRGGGTGGYEQYF.

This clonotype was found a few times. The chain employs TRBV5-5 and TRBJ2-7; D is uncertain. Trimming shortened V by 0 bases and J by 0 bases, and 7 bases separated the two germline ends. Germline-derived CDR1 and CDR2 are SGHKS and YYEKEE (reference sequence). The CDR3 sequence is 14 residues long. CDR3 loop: CASSLDSSSYEQYF. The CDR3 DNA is TGTGCCAGCAGCTTGGATAGCAGCTCCTACGAGCAGTACTTC.